The entry below describes one T cell receptor (beta chain). Its antigen is unidentified. The data were obtained in a study of response to subunit inactivated influenza vaccine. Via MiXCR, TCRdb re-called the RT-PCR reads, giving one row per CDR3 protein. This sample has about 780,000 distinct CDR3 sequences, with less than 20% found just once. The V gene end was trimmed by 3 bases and the J gene end by 1 base; junction bases not matched to a gene: 5. The CDR3 length is 16 residues. Germline CDR1 and CDR2: SGHKS and YYEKEE (reference sequence). Study observations and caveats: The authors proposed limited new T cell recruitment per seasonal influenza vaccination.

V gene TRBV5-5 combines with J gene TRBJ2-5; 11 nucleotides align to TRBD1. This TCR came from a man aged 45-65 years who received an inactivated influenza vaccine. The sample here was PBMCs from blood, taken roughly 5 days after vaccination. In nucleotides, the CDR3 is TGTGCCAGCAGCTACTGGACAGGGGGCCCCCAAGAGACCCAGTACTTC. This gives the protein CASSYWTGGPQETQYF.